Each of the 17 T cell receptor beta chains below was sequenced from the same sample in a study of tumor-infiltrating lymphocytes in primary liver carcinoma. RNA isolated from unsorted whole blood supplied the blood RNA, with germline DNA also extracted. TCR beta cDNA came from about 500 ng total RNA, primed with a constant-region primer. Each TCR beta library was derived from three nested multiplex PCR rounds that employed slightly modified ARM-PCR. With TRBV1-TRBV30 forward primers and a C-beta reverse primer, the first two PCR rounds were run for about 10 cycles each. TCRdb redid the calling of the multiplex PCR reads with MiXCR, one entry per CDR3 protein. This table has some 320,000 distinct CDR3 sequences, 65% appearing once. The sample comprised peripheral blood. These TCRs come from a man aged 40-50 years with primary liver carcinoma and hepatitis B virus infection.

This clonotype has a handful of counts. V and J are TRBV30 and TRBJ2-1, with D possibly matching TRBD1 (5 bases). Germline V gene lookup returns CDR1 GTSNPN and CDR2 SVGIG (reference sequence). This CDR3 is built from 13 residues. The V and J ends lost 5 bases and 2 bases respectively, with 10 bases between them. CDR3: CAWERGAYNEQFF. In DNA form, the CDR3 reads TGTGCCTGGGAAAGGGGCGCCTACAATGAGCAGTTCTTC.

This clonotype was detected many times. This chain links TRBV4-3 with TRBJ1-6; no clear D gene. The V gene lost 0 bases and the J gene lost 0 bases, with 9 bases spanning the gap. The CDR3 is 17 residues long. CDR1 is LGHNA, CDR2 YSLEER, per germline. The CDR3 spells CASSQESQSSYNSPLHF. The CDR3 coding sequence is TGCGCCAGCAGCCAAGAATCCCAGAGCTCCTATAATTCACCCCTCCACTTT.

Comments on this clonotype: Compared with germline, one end of the junction differs, possibly owing to a read error. For the CDR3, the DNA is TGTGCCAGCAGTCTACACGGACAATCAACTAGCACAAATACGCAGTATTTT. This codes for CASSLHGQSTSTNTQYF. The rearrangement links TRBV12-3 or TRBV12-4 to TRBJ2-3, with D possibly TRBD2 on 6 matching bases. The CDR3 is made up of 17 amino acids.

The genes are TRBV5-1 and TRBJ2-5, with 8 positions matching TRBD2. The CDR3 has 13 residues. Germline V gene sequence: CDR1 SGHRS, CDR2 YFSETQ. V trimming: 4 bases; J trimming: 4 bases; junction bases outside the gene matches: 3. CDR3: CASSKTSAETQYF. The DNA of the CDR3 is TGCGCCAGCAGCAAGACTAGCGCAGAGACCCAGTACTTC.

To note about this clonotype: The junction does not match germline at one end; this may be a read error. The chain is built from TRBV11-2 and TRBJ1-4, with D possibly TRBD1 on 5 matching bases. Germline CDR1 and CDR2: SGHAT and FQNNGV. This CDR3 has 14 residues. In DNA form, the CDR3 reads TGTGCCAGCAGCTTAGAGCAGGGCAATGCAAAACTGTTTTTT. Protein product: CASSLEQGNAKLFF.

This clonotype was counted only a few times. The CDR3: CASSYSKQGTSAFF. The CDR3 coding sequence is TGTGCCAGCAGTTACTCGAAACAGGGGACATCAGCTTTCTTT. The V and J genes are TRBV6-6 and TRBJ1-1, with 7 bases identical to TRBD1. The CDR3 extends over 14 amino acids. V was clipped by 0 bases and J by 10 bases; unmatched bases: 8. Germline V gene sequence: CDR1 MNHNY, CDR2 SVGAGI (reference sequence).

With regard to this clonotype: The junction does not match germline at one end; this may be a read error. This sequence joins TRBV29-1 and TRBJ2-5, with 9 bases fitting TRBD1. The CDR3 totals 15 residues. Per germline, CDR1 SQVTM and CDR2 ANQGSEA. The CDR3 coding sequence is TGCATCGTTGAAGACCTGGGGACAGGGCGCGAGACCCAGTACTTC. Amino acid sequence: CIVEDLGTGRETQYF.

This clonotype appeared once. The final CDR3 position lacks the conserved phenylalanine or tryptophan, pointing to a likely read error. J is TRBJ1-1 and V is TRBV10-3; no definite D call. V lost 0 bases and J lost 8, with 13 bases in between. Germline-derived CDR1 and CDR2 are ENHRY and SYGVKD. The CDR3 loop spans 14 amino acids. The CDR3 DNA reads as TGTGCCATCAGTGAGTCGACTTCATCTTGGGAAGCTTTCCTT. Amino acids: CAISESTSSWEAFL.

A note on this clonotype: A much larger clone lies one base from this, so it may be a read error. This is likely a read error, given that the CDR3 carries no conserved phenylalanine or tryptophan at its end. This rearrangement joins TRBV6-5 to TRBJ2-6; D could derive from TRBD1 or TRBD2 (5 bases each). Deletions cut 6 bases from V and 0 bases from J, with 18 bases between. Germline loops: CDR1 MNHEY, CDR2 SVGAGI. CDR3 length equals 18 residues. The DNA of the CDR3 is TGTGCCAGCAGCCCATCCGGGGCGGCGAGCTCTGGGGCCAACGTCCTGACTTTA. It specifies CASSPSGAASSGANVLTL.

V and J are TRBV6-6 and TRBJ2-5; tentative D call: TRBD2 (5 bases). The germline V gene encodes CDR1 MNHNY and CDR2 SVGAGI (reference sequence). The CDR3 extends over 14 amino acids. Trimming pared 0 bases from V and 8 bases from J, leaving 13 bases between. CDR3 amino acids: CASSYSEDLGTQYF. CDR3 nucleotides: TGTGCCAGCAGTTACTCTGAGGACTTGGGTACCCAGTACTTC.

This clonotype was picked up a small number of times. The chain uses TRBV5-1 and TRBJ1-1; unclear D gene. Germline assignment: CDR1 SGHRS and CDR2 YFSETQ. This CDR3 spans 15 amino acids. Trimming shortened V by 1 base and J by 1 base, and 11 bases separated the two germline ends. The CDR3 coding sequence is TGCGCCAGCAGCTTGTTTTCCGGGGAGAACACTGAAGCTTTCTTT. It is translated as CASSLFSGENTEAFF. The whole variable domain, remainder taken from reference TRBV5-1 and TRBJ1-1, is KAGVTQTPRYLIKTRGQQVTLSCSPISGHRSVSWYQQTPGQGLQFLFEYFSETQRNKGNFPGRFSGRQFSNSRSEMNVSTLELGDSALYLCASSLFSGENTEAFFGQGTRLTVV.

The sample holds one count of this clonotype. An end of the junction differs from the germline gene, which may be a read error. The chain recombines TRBV5-1 with TRBJ2-4, with 7 bases that match TRBD1. This CDR3 has 15 amino acids. Germline V gene lookup returns CDR1 SGHRS and CDR2 YFSETQ. The CDR3 DNA follows: TGCGCCAGTAGCGCGACAGGGATAGCCAAAAGCATTCAGTACTTC. Translating gives CASSATGIAKSIQYF.

Notes on this clonotype: An end of the junction does not agree with germline; a read error may underlie this. The chain uses TRBV11-2 and TRBJ1-1; D is undetermined. Germline V gene sequence: CDR1 SGHAT, CDR2 FQNNGV. The CDR3 is made up of 14 amino acids. CDR3 sequence: CASSLDFLSTEVFF. CDR3 sequence (DNA): TGTGCCAGCAGCTTAGATTTTTTGAGCACTGAAGTTTTCTTT.

As for this clonotype: One end of the junction fails to match germline, which may point to a read error. The V gene is TRBV12-3 or TRBV12-4, the J gene TRBJ2-1; 10 bases match TRBD2. The CDR3 is made up of 15 amino acids. CDR3 bases: TGTGCCAGCACCCTCGGGCTAGCGGGAGTTAATGAGCAGTCCTTC. It is translated as CASTLGLAGVNEQSF.

With regard to this clonotype: One end of the junction fails to match germline, which may point to a read error. This chain connects TRBV11-3 to TRBJ2-1; TRBD2 is a possible D gene (7 bases). The germline V gene has CDR1 SGHNT and CDR2 YENEEA. This CDR3 region has 16 residues. The CDR3 nucleotides are TGTGCCAGCAGCTTAGTCAGCAGGGGAGGGGACAATGAGCTGTTCTTC. Protein sequence: CASSLVSRGGDNELFF. The full variable domain, completed using reference TRBV11-3 and TRBJ2-1, is EAGVVQSPRYKIIEKKQPVAFWCNPISGHNTLYWYLQNLGQGPELLIRYENEEAVDDSQLPKDRFSAERLKGVDSTLKIQPAELGDSAVYLCASSLVSRGGDNELFFGPGTRLTVL.

As concerns this clonotype: This may arise from a read error, as a much more abundant clone is one base away. V gene TRBV10-3 combines with J gene TRBJ2-1, with D maybe TRBD1 (5 bases). The CDR3 loop spans 14 amino acids. Germline V gene data show CDR1 as ENHRY and CDR2 as SYGVKD. CDR3 region: CAISGSRSDNDQFF. The CDR3 DNA reads TGTGCCATCAGTGGAAGTAGGTCGGACAATGATCAGTTCTTC.

The V call is TRBV5-1, the J call TRBJ2-3; tentatively, D is TRBD1 (6 bases). The germline CDR1 and CDR2 sequences are SGHRS and YFSETQ. CDR3 size: 16 residues. V lost 4 bases, J lost 0 bases, and 15 bases lay in between. CDR3 loop: CASSPGVSGSTDTQYF. CDR3 coding DNA: TGCGCCAGCAGCCCAGGGGTGAGCGGTAGCACAGATACGCAGTATTTT.